This TCR beta chain emerged from a study of OX40 agonist ivuxolimab in advanced cancers. Turning to the study itself: Cancers in dose escalation were hepatocellular, melanoma, renal cell and head and neck.

Study-level findings and limits: Some nonresponders additionally presented with little normalized T-cell clonal expansion. In general, CD8+ T cells held more expanded clones than CD4+ did, on average.

A remark on this clone: Its antigen is still unknown.

Assay: immunoSEQ multiplex PCR; the TCRdb copy retains only in-frame clones and omits some. Here the sample spans tens of thousands of clones, roughly 87% being singletons. Sampled blood was obtained at baseline, cycle 4 day 1, and cycle 7 day 1. V trimming: 0 bases; J trimming: 3 bases; junction bases outside the gene matches: 4. The germline V gene encodes CDR1 MNHEY and CDR2 SVGAGI. The CDR3 loop spans 16 amino acids. V gene TRBV6-5 combines with J gene TRBJ2-7, with 11 positions matching TRBD1. The specimen was CD4+ or CD8+ T cells sorted from blood, collected in a trial of the OX40 agonist ivuxolimab. The clonotype originates from an adult with an advanced solid tumor such as melanoma, head and neck, liver or kidney cancer. The CDR3 nucleotides read TGTGCCAGCAGTTACTCTTACGGGACAGGGGGCTACGAGCAGTACTTC. Its protein product is CASSYSYGTGGYEQYF.